This T cell receptor (beta chain) was recovered during a study of control samples from healthy donors and cancer patients. Germline CDR1 reads SGHTA; CDR2 reads FQGNSA. The V and J ends lost 6 bases and 3 bases respectively, with 11 bases between them. This CDR3 spans 13 amino acids. Assay: immunoSEQ multiplex PCR; the TCRdb copy retains only in-frame clones and omits some. The data hold fewer than 70,000 clones, with around 94% observed a single time. This chain links TRBV7-2 with TRBJ1-2, with D tentatively TRBD1 (6 bases). The sequencing sample was made of blood. The receptor's source is a man aged 25-40 years in good health. The CDR3 bases are TGTGCCAGCAGAACTACAGGGTACTATGGCTACACCTTC. This gives the protein CASRTTGYYGYTF.